These 19 T cell receptor beta chains were all obtained from the same sample, sequenced in a study of Graves' ophthalmopathy and Graves' hyperthyroidism (dated by TCRdb to the late 2010s). These reads were obtained on an Illumina HiSeq 2000. For repertoire sequencing, the TCR beta CDR3 regions were amplified from RNA transcripts. HTBI primers and the Qiagen OneStep RT-PCR kit were used in a first-round RT-PCR, which was followed by a second-round multiplex PCR, size selection and purification. Using fastp at Q25 and MiXCR, TCRdb reprocessed the public reads and kept productive beta chains. CDR3 protein sequences are deduplicated, and each keeps its most common genes and DNA. The sample table records around 1.1 million distinct CDR3 sequences; about 35% of these occur just once. Approximately 10% of the sample is taken by the ten largest. Sequenced material: peripheral blood or thyroid tissue (not recorded which). The receptors come from an adult man with Graves' hyperthyroidism.

The V gene is TRBV29-1, the J gene TRBJ2-7, with 9 bases matching TRBD2. V was pared by 3 bases and J by 5 bases, with 8 bases of the junction left unmatched. From germline, CDR1 is SQVTM and CDR2 ANQGSEA. CDR3 size: 14 residues. CDR3 region: CSVEGLAGTHEQYF. In DNA form, the CDR3 reads TGCAGCGTTGAGGGGCTAGCGGGGACCCACGAGCAGTACTTC.

The chain is built from TRBV19 and TRBJ1-5; D unresolved. From germline, CDR1 is LNHDA and CDR2 SQIVND (reference sequence). Trimming pared 8 bases from V and 0 bases from J, leaving 14 bases between. This CDR3 spans 15 amino acids. CDR3 sequence reads: CASAETCYSNQPQHF. CDR3 in DNA: TGTGCCAGTGCCGAAACATGTTATAGCAATCAGCCCCAGCATTTT.

There are many counts of this clonotype. The chain couples TRBV19 to TRBJ1-2; unclear D gene. The CDR3 has 12 amino acids. Per the germline V gene, CDR1 is LNHDA and CDR2 is SQIVND (reference sequence). Trimming pared 5 bases from V and 4 bases from J, leaving 8 bases between. The CDR3 spells CASSGGFYGYTF. The CDR3 nucleotides are TGTGCCAGTAGTGGAGGTTTCTATGGCTACACCTTC.

This clonotype was counted between two and nine times. The V gene is TRBV14, the J gene TRBJ2-2; TRBD1 matches at 7 bases. Trimming cost V 4 bases and J 6 bases; bases outside gene matches: 2. CDR3 length: 13 amino acids. Germline V gives CDR1 SGHDN, CDR2 FVKESK. The CDR3 sequence: CASSRDRAGELFF. CDR3 nucleotide sequence: TGTGCCAGCAGCCGAGACAGGGCCGGGGAGCTGTTTTTT.

Points on this clonotype: This may be a read error: a much more frequent sequence differs by one nucleotide. The chain combines TRBV5-6 with TRBJ2-7; D is possibly TRBD2 (5 bases). Per the germline V gene, CDR1 is SGHDT and CDR2 is YYEEEE. Trimming stripped 6 bases from V and 2 bases from J, with 12 bases between. This CDR3 contains 13 residues. The CDR3 sequence: CASTPTGAYEQYF. The CDR3, as DNA: TGTGCCAGCACCCCGACCGGGGCCTACGAGCAGTACTTC.

This clonotype appeared once. This could be a read error, since a much larger clone is one nucleotide away. The J gene is TRBJ1-1, the V gene TRBV12-3 or TRBV12-4; a weak D match, TRBD1 (5 bases). This CDR3 has 14 amino acids. V lost 3 bases, J lost 4 bases, and 12 bases lay in between. CDR3: CASSFEGSLTEAFF. CDR3 sequence (DNA): TGTGCCAGCAGTTTTGAGGGGTCGCTCACTGAAGCTTTCTTT.

The chain carries TRBV7-2 and TRBJ1-5; D is uncertain. CDR1 is SGHTA and CDR2 is FQGNSA in the germline V gene. V was cut by 2 bases and J by 8 bases, with 22 bases left in between. The CDR3 has 17 amino acids. CDR3 bases: TGTGCCAGCAGCTTAAAAACCATACCCGAGGGTAGAGAGCCCCAGCATTTT. Translated: CASSLKTIPEGREPQHF.

This clonotype was seen many times. V usage is TRBV29-1 and J usage is TRBJ1-1, with 9 bases identical to TRBD1. The CDR3 sequence is 16 residues long. Germline CDR1 SQVTM, CDR2 ANQGSEA. V lost 1 base and J lost 5; bases outside the gene matches: 11. DNA for the CDR3: TGCAGCGTTGAAGCAAGATCGGACAGGGGAAGAACTGAAGCTTTCTTT. It encodes CSVEARSDRGRTEAFF. Combining the CDR3 with reference TRBV29-1 and TRBJ1-1 gives the whole variable domain SAVISQKPSRDICQRGTSLTIQCQVDSQVTMMFWYRQQPGQSLTLIATANQGSEATYESGFVIDKFPISRPNLTFSTLTVSNMSPEDSSIYLCSVEARSDRGRTEAFFGQGTRLTVV.

The gene calls are TRBV6-5 and TRBJ2-5; D is uncertain. The CDR3 has 15 amino acids. The V gene lost 2 bases and the J gene lost 4 bases, with 14 bases spanning the gap. The V gene's germline CDR1 is MNHEY and CDR2 SVGAGI. The CDR3 DNA follows: TGTGCCAGCAGTTACACCCGTGGGGTAGGAGAGACCCAGTACTTC. Amino acid sequence: CASSYTRGVGETQYF.

The V call is TRBV25-1, the J call TRBJ2-1; D perhaps matches TRBD1 (6 bases). CDR1 and CDR2 (germline): MGHDK, SYGVNS. Trimming left V 4 bases short and J 4 bases short, with 8 bases between. This CDR3 region has 13 residues. In DNA, the CDR3 is TGTGCCAGCAGTGGGACAGTATACAATGAGCAGTTCTTC. It translates to CASSGTVYNEQFF.

This clonotype has ten or more counts. The chain recombines TRBV29-1 with TRBJ2-7; TRBD1 might be the D (6 bases). CDR3 size: 13 residues. Germline V gives CDR1 SQVTM, CDR2 ANQGSEA. Between the trimmed V and J ends, which lost 6 bases and 7 bases, there was a span of 19 bases. Here the CDR3 DNA reads TGCAGCGTCACCGTACAGGGATCGCGGGAGCAGTACTTC. This sequence encodes CSVTVQGSREQYF.

The chain links TRBV30 to TRBJ1-1, with 8 bases aligning to TRBD1. The CDR3 is 12 residues long. CDR1 and CDR2 (germline): GTSNPN, SVGIG (reference sequence). The V gene end was trimmed by 7 bases and the J gene end by 6 bases; junction bases not matched to a gene: 7. In nucleotides, the CDR3 is TGTGCCTATGATGGGACAGGTCCTGAAGCTTTCTTT. Protein product: CAYDGTGPEAFF.

The V and J genes are TRBV2 and TRBJ1-2; D gene uncertain. CDR1 is SNHLY and CDR2 is FYNNEI in the germline V gene. The CDR3 covers 13 residues. Trimming pared 7 bases from V and 0 bases from J, leaving 9 bases between. The CDR3 is CASKRESNYGYTF. The DNA for the CDR3 is TGTGCCAGCAAGAGGGAGTCTAACTATGGCTACACCTTC.

Remarks on this clonotype: This may come from a read error, since a much larger clone is one base off. V usage is TRBV10-1 and J usage is TRBJ2-7, with 8 positions matching TRBD1. Germline CDR1 WNHNN, CDR2 SYGVQD (reference sequence). This CDR3 spans 14 amino acids. The CDR3 region is CAIRRRTGSGEQYF. CDR3 nucleotides: TGTGCCATCAGGAGAAGGACAGGGAGCGGCGAGCAGTACTTC.

This chain links TRBV10-2 with TRBJ2-7; D unclear. V shed 5 bases and J shed 3 bases, with 8 bases lying between them. Germline V lookup: CDR1 WSHSY, CDR2 SAAADI. The CDR3 spans 12 residues. CDR3 sequence (DNA): TGCGCCAGCAGTACGTCCTTCTACGAGCAGTACTTC. This codes for CASSTSFYEQYF.

This clonotype showed up just a few times. Being one base from a much bigger clone, this may be a read error. This chain uses TRBV7-9 with TRBJ2-7, with TRBD2 matching 8 bases. Germline CDR1 is SEHNR and CDR2 is FQNEAQ (reference sequence). V dropped 5 bases and J dropped 0; count of bases not matched to a gene: 6. The length of the CDR3 is 15 residues. Written as DNA, the CDR3 is TGTGCCAGCAGCAAACTAGCGGCGAGCTCCTACGAGCAGTACTTC. Its translation is CASSKLAASSYEQYF.

The chain links TRBV18 to TRBJ1-5; D call uncertain. Between the trimmed V and J ends, which lost 3 bases and 6 bases, there was a span of 15 bases. This CDR3 contains 15 residues. Germline V gives CDR1 KGHSH, CDR2 LQKENI. The CDR3 protein is CASSPRSQMGQPQHF. The CDR3 bases are TGTGCCAGCTCACCCCGGTCCCAAATGGGTCAGCCCCAGCATTTT.

J is TRBJ2-7 and V is TRBV6-5, with D maybe TRBD1 (6 bases). CDR1 is MNHEY, CDR2 SVGAGI, per germline. The CDR3 contains 15 residues. V gave up 2 bases and J gave up 1 base, with 12 bases separating them. The CDR3 region is CASSYAVTGSYEQYF. DNA of the CDR3: TGTGCCAGCAGTTACGCCGTCACAGGGTCCTACGAGCAGTACTTC.

The chain uses TRBV5-1 and TRBJ2-7, with 7 bases lining up with TRBD1. This CDR3 spans 13 amino acids. V shed 4 bases and J 5 bases; nucleotides not matched to a gene: 6. Germline assignment: CDR1 SGHRS and CDR2 YFSETQ. As DNA, the CDR3 is TGCGCCAGCAGCCCGACAGGGTCGGACGAGCAGTACTTC. Its protein product is CASSPTGSDEQYF.